One sample yielded the 2 T cell receptor beta chains listed below, sequenced in a study of blood T cell repertoires in COVID-19. Sequencing used immunoSEQ multiplex PCR; TCRdb keeps in-frame clones, though not all of them. This sample has approximately 210,000 clones; 70% to 85% occur once, and the top ten carry 15%. The source material was PBMCs or T cells enriched from blood (not recorded which). The source of these receptors is a man aged 35 to 55 who had recovered from COVID-19.

This clone has more than one count but fewer than ten. The V and J genes are TRBV21-1 and TRBJ1-6. TRBV21-1 is flagged as a pseudogene. This CDR3 has 15 amino acids. DNA for the CDR3: TGTGCCAGCAGCAAACGGGCGGAGGGTAATTCACCCCTCCACTTT. Translating it yields CASSKRAEGNSPLHF.

This chain links TRBV6-5 with TRBJ2-7; 11 bases align to TRBD1. The CDR3 runs 16 residues. CDR1 MNHEY and CDR2 SVGAGI come from the germline V gene. The trim removed 2 bases at V and 4 bases at J, leaving 7 bases unmatched. CDR3 sequence reads: CASSYGPGTGGYEQYF. In DNA form, the CDR3 reads TGTGCCAGCAGTTACGGTCCGGGGACAGGGGGATACGAGCAGTACTTC.